This T cell receptor beta chain was retrieved from a study of T-cell reconstitution after alpha-beta-depleted transplantation in children listed by TCRdb under 2016. About the investigation overall: Using TCR repertoire profiling, the study followed T-cell immune reconstitution in a quantitative way in children after TCRalphabeta/CD19-depleted allogeneic hematopoietic cell transplantation. Overall study results and their limits: In some patients, high TCRbeta diversity at day 60 was attributed to recipient T cells and intrathymic progenitors that had survived conditioning. Over the following months the frequencies of hyperexpanded clones went down, and after one year T-cell counts and TCRbeta diversity were mostly credited to newly produced T cells. The apparently early recovery of alphabetaT-cell counts about two months after transplant reportedly depended on only several hundred rapidly expanded clones that came from non-depleted graft cells.

Preparation of the library involved PCR. The data were produced on an Illumina HiSeq 2500. TCR library preparation used molecular barcoding, with unique molecular identifiers applied to normalize quantification of the TCRbeta repertoire. In TCRdb, the public reads were trimmed at Q25 with fastp and aligned with MiXCR, with productive beta chains retained. Merged by CDR3 protein, the rows form single entries marked with the most common genes and DNA. For this sample the table gives about 980,000 distinct CDR3 sequences, of which about 30% were detected only once. Under 30% of the sample belongs to the ten largest clones. The sample's treatment or condition, from its label and the paper: allogeneic hematopoietic cell transplantation with graft depleted of TCRalphabeta T cells and CD19 B cells. The transplant recipients were children given TCRalphabeta/CD19-depleted allogeneic hematopoietic cell grafts.

The V end loses 6 bases and the J end loses 2 bases, and a stretch of 19 bases separates them. Its CDR3 holds 16 amino acids, cysteine through phenylalanine. Only the CDR3 DNA stays, 48 bases, in frame from base 1. About this clonotype: What this receptor recognizes is not known. No base qualities exist here, and no much larger clone lies one base off it.

The chain was built from TRBV12-3 or TRBV12-4 and TRBJ2-5, with TRBD1 as a weak D call on 6 bases. The TCR sequence derives from a boy younger than two who had a stem cell transplant for SCID, so the T cells may come from the graft donor. The sequences come from PBMCs, mostly from graft donor cells, collected 360 days after TCRalphabeta/CD19-depleted stem cell transplant. DNA sequence: TGTGCCAGCAGGCGTCAGGGGACACGGTTTCAAGAGACCCAGTACTTC. This translates into CASRRQGTRFQETQYF.